These 27 T cell receptor beta chains were all obtained from the same sample, sequenced in a study of blood T cells in healthy people across ages. The second PCR ran about 7 to 12 cycles with a sample-barcoded 5' primer and J-beta primers. Via MiXCR, TCRdb re-called the 5' RACE reads, giving one row per CDR3 protein. This table has just over 1 million distinct CDR3 sequences, 40% to 50% appearing once. Material: blood. These receptor sequences come from a woman in her sixties in good health.

This clonotype was detected a few times. The chain links TRBV3-1 to TRBJ2-3, with D unresolved. V lost 4 bases and J 6 bases, leaving 8 bases between the germline ends. The CDR3 has 12 amino acids. In germline, CDR1 is LGHDT, CDR2 YNNKEL (reference sequence). CDR3 bases: TGTGCCAGCAGCCCGGTTCAGGATACGCAGTATTTT. As protein: CASSPVQDTQYF.

In its sample, this clonotype was seen a few times. The chain joins TRBV10-1 to TRBJ2-7; no reliable D call. Germline assignment: CDR1 WNHNN and CDR2 SYGVQD (reference sequence). This CDR3 spans 16 amino acids. V lost 2 bases and J 1 base, leaving 15 bases between the germline ends. CDR3 DNA sequence: TGCGCCAGCAGTGAGCACTACTTGTCCCGATCCTACGAGCAGTACTTC. The encoded protein is CASSEHYLSRSYEQYF.

This chain links TRBV5-1 with TRBJ2-1; weak D call: TRBD2 (6 bases). CDR3 size: 16 residues. V was clipped by 4 bases and J by 3 bases, with 17 bases between them. In germline, CDR1 is SGHRS, CDR2 YFSETQ. The CDR3 region has the DNA TGCGCCAGCAGCCCCGGTGGGGGGACCCGCTACAATGAGCAGTTCTTC. Its translation is CASSPGGGTRYNEQFF.

V and J are TRBV29-1 and TRBJ2-5, with TRBD2 matching over 7 bases. The CDR3 has 12 amino acids. The V segment lost 7 bases and the J segment 3 bases; nucleotides outside the gene matches: 5. Germline V gene data show CDR1 as SQVTM and CDR2 as ANQGSEA. The CDR3 spells CSARGDKETQYF. The CDR3 nucleotides are TGCAGCGCCCGGGGGGATAAAGAGACCCAGTACTTC.

This clonotype was seen a handful of times. V usage is TRBV9 and J usage is TRBJ2-5, with D perhaps given as TRBD1 or TRBD2 (5 bases each). CDR1 is SGDLS and CDR2 is YYNGEE in the germline V gene. The V end was cut by 0 bases, the J end by 1 base, with 10 bases between. CDR3 length: 15 amino acids. CDR3 DNA sequence: TGTGCCAGCAGCGTAGAGGTGGGGGTCCAAGAGACCCAGTACTTC. Translated, it gives CASSVEVGVQETQYF. Using reference TRBV9 and TRBJ2-5 for the parts outside the CDR3, the full variable domain is DSGVTQTPKHLITATGQRVTLRCSPRSGDLSVYWYQQSLDQGLQFLIQYYNGEERAKGNILERFSAQQFPDLHSELNLSSLELGDSALYFCASSVEVGVQETQYFGPGTRLLVL.

The chain couples TRBV7-9 to TRBJ2-3; 7 nucleotides match TRBD2. The CDR3 totals 15 residues. Germline CDR1 is SEHNR and CDR2 is FQNEAQ (reference sequence). The V segment lost 5 bases and the J segment 9 bases; nucleotides outside the gene matches: 14. Here the CDR3 DNA reads TGTGCCAGCAGCCCGGGGAGGGCCTTCGAATACACGCAGTATTTT. This encodes CASSPGRAFEYTQYF.

This chain connects TRBV12-3 or TRBV12-4 to TRBJ2-1; TRBD2 matches at 10 bases. This CDR3 contains 19 residues. The J segment lost 0 bases and the V segment lost 7 bases, leaving 15 bases of the junction unmatched. The CDR3 spells CASTDSAGTSVLSYNEQFF. The CDR3 DNA is TGTGCCAGCACCGACTCAGCCGGGACTAGCGTCCTCTCCTACAATGAGCAGTTCTTC.

Remarks on this clonotype: A read error may produce the germline difference seen at one junction end. The chain is built from TRBV19 and TRBJ1-2; weak D call: TRBD1 (5 bases). CDR1 and CDR2 from the germline V gene are LNHDA and SQIVND (reference sequence). The CDR3 consists of 14 residues. CDR3 region: CTSTLTPGAGSYTF. DNA for the CDR3: TGTACCAGTACCCTTACACCTGGGGCTGGTAGCTACACCTTC.

The J gene is TRBJ2-3, the V gene TRBV11-2, with 10 bases lining up with TRBD2. The CDR3 extends over 23 amino acids. The trim removed 5 bases at V and 2 bases at J, leaving 28 bases unmatched. The germline gives CDR1 SGHAT, CDR2 FQNNGV. Here the CDR3 DNA reads TGTGCCAGCAGCCTATACCCCCGGACAGGGCAAGGTACTAGCGGGAAGTCCACAGATACGCAGTATTTT. Translated, it gives CASSLYPRTGQGTSGKSTDTQYF.

This chain links TRBV5-5 with TRBJ2-7, with 10 nucleotides matching TRBD1. The germline V gene has CDR1 SGHKS and CDR2 YYEKEE (reference sequence). The V segment lost 4 bases and the J segment 4 bases; nucleotides outside the gene matches: 8. The CDR3 totals 15 residues. CDR3 sequence reads: CASSPWGDRGYEQYF. CDR3 nucleotide sequence: TGTGCCAGCAGCCCCTGGGGGGACAGGGGATACGAGCAGTACTTC.

The rearrangement links TRBV29-1 to TRBJ2-3; the match to TRBD2 covers 13 bases. Germline V gives CDR1 SQVTM, CDR2 ANQGSEA. V was clipped by 0 bases and J by 0 bases; unmatched bases: 6. The CDR3 runs 18 residues. CDR3 DNA sequence: TGCAGCGTTGAAGATCCTTGGACTAGCGGGAGAAGCACAGATACGCAGTATTTT. As protein: CSVEDPWTSGRSTDTQYF.

The chain uses TRBV12-3 or TRBV12-4 and TRBJ2-7; 9 positions agree with TRBD1. The DNA end lines up better with TRBJ2-5; the J call may be wrong. The CDR3 runs 15 residues. The CDR3, as DNA: TGTGCCAACACCCTGGGACAGGGTAACGTCGTGACCCAGTACTTC. Translated: CANTLGQGNVVTQYF.

The table lists this clonotype with a few counts. This chain uses TRBV5-5 with TRBJ1-2, with D perhaps TRBD1 (5 bases). Germline lookup yields CDR1 SGHKS and CDR2 YYEKEE (reference sequence). Trimming pared 5 bases from V and 3 bases from J, leaving 14 bases between. CDR3 length: 14 residues. The CDR3 protein is CASRRLRTHYGYTF. DNA of the CDR3: TGTGCCAGCAGAAGATTAAGGACACACTATGGCTACACCTTC.

Note on this clonotype: A much larger clone sits a single nucleotide away, making a read error possible. The rearrangement joins TRBV10-3 to TRBJ2-1; tentatively, D is TRBD2 (7 bases). Germline V CDR1 and CDR2: ENHRY, SYGVKD. CDR3 length: 14 residues. V lost 7 bases to trimming and J lost 5 bases, with 15 bases between them. For the CDR3, the DNA is TGTGCCATCAAAGGGGGGGAAGGGGACAATGAGCAGTTCTTC. As protein: CAIKGGEGDNEQFF.

CDR3 nucleotide sequence: TGTGCCAGCACCCTAGGCAGGGCCACTGCCCATGAGCAGTTCTTC. It is translated as CASTLGRATAHEQFF. The genes are TRBV7-9 and TRBJ2-1, with TRBD1 as a possible D gene (5 bases). Trimming removed 7 bases at V and 8 bases at J, with 21 bases between. The CDR3 is made up of 15 amino acids. Germline CDR1 and CDR2: SEHNR and FQNEAQ (reference sequence).

This clonotype has just a few counts. The V gene is TRBV6-2 or TRBV6-3, the J gene TRBJ1-2; no clear D. The ends were cut back, 4 bases at V and 5 bases at J, with 17 bases in the middle. Germline V gene lookup returns CDR1 MNHEY and CDR2 SVGEGT. This CDR3 has 15 amino acids. The CDR3 sequence is CASSSHTPQAYGYTF. CDR3 coding DNA: TGTGCCAGCAGTTCACATACCCCCCAGGCATATGGCTACACCTTC.

This clonotype has only a few counts. V and J are TRBV27 and TRBJ2-1; D may be TRBD1 or TRBD2 (5 bases each). The CDR3 has 14 residues. The V end was cut by 0 bases, the J end by 12 bases, with 15 bases between. Per the germline V gene, CDR1 is MNHEY and CDR2 is SMNVEV (reference sequence). The DNA for the CDR3 is TGTGCCAGCAGTTTATCCTTCCCCGGGACGGGGCAGTTCTTC. As protein: CASSLSFPGTGQFF.

A few counts support this clonotype. This chain joins TRBV3-1 and TRBJ2-5; TRBD2 agrees at 8 bases. The V gene's germline CDR1 is LGHDT and CDR2 YNNKEL (reference sequence). Trimming removed 7 bases from V and 3 bases from J; junction bases left unmatched: 10. The CDR3 has 15 amino acids. The CDR3 protein is CASTNTGGPEETQYF. The CDR3, as DNA: TGTGCCAGCACCAACACGGGAGGGCCGGAAGAGACCCAGTACTTC.

A word on this clonotype: A much larger clonotype is one base distant, so this may be a read error. This sequence joins TRBV9 and TRBJ2-5; 10 bases align to TRBD2. The J call may be mistaken, given a closer DNA end match to TRBJ2-1. The CDR3 runs 16 residues. CDR1 and CDR2 (germline): SGDLS, YYNGEE. CDR3 bases: TGTGCCAGCAGCGTAGGGCTAGCGGGAGTTGAAGAGACCCAGTTCTTC. This translates into CASSVGLAGVEETQFF.

This clonotype was recorded a few times. V gene TRBV29-1 combines with J gene TRBJ2-5; TRBD1 agrees at 9 bases. Germline-derived CDR1 and CDR2 are SQVTM and ANQGSEA. The CDR3 extends over 12 amino acids. With 7 bases clipped from V and 11 bases from J, the junction kept 11 bases outside the gene matches. CDR3 DNA sequence: TGCAGCGCCGAAACAGGGGGCGGTGGGCAGTACTTC. Amino acid sequence: CSAETGGGGQYF.

The chain has TRBV20-1 and TRBJ1-5; D ambiguous. V gave up 1 base and J gave up 0 bases, with 7 bases separating them. In germline, CDR1 is DFQATT, CDR2 SNEGSKA (reference sequence). The CDR3 runs to 14 residues. CDR3 region: CSARADGSNQPQHF. DNA of the CDR3: TGCAGTGCTAGAGCCGACGGTAGCAATCAGCCCCAGCATTTT.

The V gene is TRBV29-1, the J gene TRBJ2-3; D gene unclear. The CDR3 extends over 10 amino acids. Per the germline V gene, CDR1 is SQVTM and CDR2 is ANQGSEA. Trimming left V 6 bases short and J 8 bases short, with 9 bases between. The DNA for the CDR3 is TGCAGCGTCGCCACTCTTACGCAGTATTTT. It encodes CSVATLTQYF.

This clonotype was counted between two and nine times. The chain couples TRBV15 to TRBJ2-1; 9 bases are shared with TRBD2. V was pared by 7 bases and J by 8 bases, with 6 bases of the junction left unmatched. The CDR3 runs 13 residues. Germline CDR1 LNHNV, CDR2 YYDKDF (reference sequence). CDR3 coding DNA: TGTGCCACCAACCGCGGGGGGGGCTATGAGCAGTTCTTC. It specifies CATNRGGGYEQFF.

The chain is built from TRBV3-1 and TRBJ2-7; 8 bases map to TRBD1. The CDR3 spans 14 residues. In germline, CDR1 is LGHDT, CDR2 YNNKEL (reference sequence). The trim removed 2 bases at V and 6 bases at J, leaving 6 bases unmatched. This CDR3 is CASSQLGQGSEQYF. CDR3 sequence (DNA): TGTGCCAGCAGCCAACTCGGACAGGGATCCGAGCAGTACTTC.

The V and J genes are TRBV10-3 and TRBJ2-7, with 10 bases identical to TRBD1. The CDR3 runs to 14 residues. The V gene end was trimmed by 4 bases and the J gene end by 4 bases; junction bases not matched to a gene: 4. The germline V gene encodes CDR1 ENHRY and CDR2 SYGVKD. CDR3 DNA sequence: TGTGCCATCAGTGGAGGACAGGGGGATTACGAGCAGTACTTC. Translating it yields CAISGGQGDYEQYF.

This clonotype appeared a few times. The V call is TRBV20-1, the J call TRBJ2-1; weak D call: TRBD2 (6 bases). The CDR3 is 12 residues long. In germline, CDR1 is DFQATT, CDR2 SNEGSKA (reference sequence). V shed 6 bases and J shed 3 bases, with 9 bases lying between them. CDR3 coding DNA: TGCAGTGCCCCCGGGAGCTACAATGAGCAGTTCTTC. The encoded protein is CSAPGSYNEQFF.

V and J are TRBV6-5 and TRBJ2-7; 8 bases align to TRBD1. In germline, CDR1 is MNHEY, CDR2 SVGAGI. The CDR3 has 18 amino acids. Trimming at V came to 0 bases and at J to 0 bases, leaving 10 bases not matched to a gene. The CDR3 DNA reads as TGTGCCAGCAGTTACTCGATATCCGGGACAGGATCCTCCTACGAGCAGTACTTC. The encoded protein is CASSYSISGTGSSYEQYF.